Shown below are 2 T cell receptor beta chains from a single sample sequenced in a study of T-cell reconstitution after alpha-beta-depleted transplantation in children. A TCRbeta library incorporating unique molecular identifiers was prepared. TCRdb re-called the PCR reads with MiXCR, one entry per CDR3 protein. The repertoire includes hundreds of thousands of distinct CDR3 sequences, around 15% of them detected once, and around 5% sits in the top ten. Here the sequenced sample was PBMCs, mostly from graft donor cells, taken 360 days after TCRalphabeta/CD19-depleted stem cell transplant. Receptors were obtained from a male patient younger than 18 who had a stem cell transplant for acute lymphoblastic leukemia, so the T cells may come from the graft donor.

The gene calls are TRBV29-1 and TRBJ2-5; the D gene is possibly TRBD2 (6 bases). Germline V gene lookup returns CDR1 SQVTM and CDR2 ANQGSEA. CDR3 size: 14 residues. V lost 1 base, J lost 5 bases, and 14 bases lay in between. The CDR3 sequence: CSVEVAVAGETQYF. The DNA for the CDR3 is TGCAGCGTTGAAGTGGCAGTCGCGGGGGAGACCCAGTACTTC. Together with reference TRBV29-1 and TRBJ2-5, the CDR3 gives the full variable domain: SAVISQKPSRDICQRGTSLTIQCQVDSQVTMMFWYRQQPGQSLTLIATANQGSEATYESGFVIDKFPISRPNLTFSTLTVSNMSPEDSSIYLCSVEVAVAGETQYFGPGTRLLVL.

This clonotype was picked up a small number of times. The chain recombines TRBV10-3 with TRBJ2-5; 11 bases align to TRBD2. The CDR3 is 16 residues long. Trimming at V came to 2 bases and at J to 1 base, leaving 3 bases not matched to a gene. Germline loops: CDR1 ENHRY, CDR2 SYGVKD. CDR3 amino acids: CAISEGLAGSQETQYF. The DNA of the CDR3 is TGTGCCATCAGTGAGGGACTAGCGGGTTCCCAAGAGACCCAGTACTTC.